This TCR beta chain was obtained from a study of blood T cell repertoires in COVID-19. In the study overall: Italy, Spain and the United States were the sources of the convalescent and acute COVID-19 samples. T cells, B-cell-depleted T cells, or PBMCs provided the cDNA or gDNA that served as material.

As processed by the authors: Reference gene primers were amplified, and this amplification served to estimate nucleated cell counts. Data came from immunoSEQ multiplex PCR; TCRdb stores just in-frame clones and leaves some out. The DNA was the basis for D and trimming; V, J and clone size are from that table. The repertoire holds approximately 97,000 clones, with 75% to 95% as singletons. CDR3 length: 15 amino acids. CDR1 is KGHSH, CDR2 LQKENI, per germline. V lost 0 bases to trimming and J lost 4 bases, with 10 bases between them. The sequence came from a man younger than 30 with acute or convalescent COVID-19. The chain employs TRBV18 and TRBJ1-5; D not resolved. The sequenced sample was peripheral blood. CDR3 sequence reads: CASSPPEGGNQPQHF. The CDR3, as DNA: TGTGCCAGCTCACCACCGGAGGGTGGGAATCAGCCCCAGCATTTT.